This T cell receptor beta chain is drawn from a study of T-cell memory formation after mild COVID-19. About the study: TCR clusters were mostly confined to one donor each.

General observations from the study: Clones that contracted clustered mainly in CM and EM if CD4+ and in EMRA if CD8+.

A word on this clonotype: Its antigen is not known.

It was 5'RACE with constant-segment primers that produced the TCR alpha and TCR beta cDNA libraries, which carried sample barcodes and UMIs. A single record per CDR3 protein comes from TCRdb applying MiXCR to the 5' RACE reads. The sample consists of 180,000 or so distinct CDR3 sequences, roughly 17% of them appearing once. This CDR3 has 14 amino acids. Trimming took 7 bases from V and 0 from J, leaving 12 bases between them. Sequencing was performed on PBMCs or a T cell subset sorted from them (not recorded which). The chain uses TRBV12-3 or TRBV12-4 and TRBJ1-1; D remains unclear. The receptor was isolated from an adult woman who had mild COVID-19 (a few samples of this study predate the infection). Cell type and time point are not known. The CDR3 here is CASTGLGLNTEAFF. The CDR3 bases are TGTGCCAGCACGGGATTGGGTCTGAACACTGAAGCTTTCTTT.